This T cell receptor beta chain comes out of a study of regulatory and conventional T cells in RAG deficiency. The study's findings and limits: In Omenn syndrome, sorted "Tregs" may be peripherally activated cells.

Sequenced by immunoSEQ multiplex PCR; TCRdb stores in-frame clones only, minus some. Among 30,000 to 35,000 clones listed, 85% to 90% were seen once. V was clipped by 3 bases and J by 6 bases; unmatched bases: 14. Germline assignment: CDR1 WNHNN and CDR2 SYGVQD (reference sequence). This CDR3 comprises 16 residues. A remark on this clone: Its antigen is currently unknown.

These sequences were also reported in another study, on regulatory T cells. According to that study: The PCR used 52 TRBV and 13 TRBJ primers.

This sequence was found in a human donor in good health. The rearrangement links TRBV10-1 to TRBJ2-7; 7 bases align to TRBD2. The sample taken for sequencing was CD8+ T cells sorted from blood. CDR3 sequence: CASSDPTRDGLGEQYF. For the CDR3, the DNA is TGCGCCAGCAGTGACCCGACCCGAGACGGACTAGGCGAGCAGTACTTC.